The 27 T cell receptor beta chains listed next were all sequenced from one sample in a study of blood T cell repertoires in COVID-19. Produced via immunoSEQ multiplex PCR; TCRdb's table is partial and in-frame only. This sample has over 200,000 clones, with about 80% found just once. Sequences were obtained from PBMCs or T cells enriched from blood (not recorded which). These receptor sequences come from a man between 60 and 75 years old who had recovered from COVID-19.

The chain uses TRBV5-1 and TRBJ1-4; 8 bases are shared with TRBD1. V lost 4 bases and J lost 8; bases outside the gene matches: 7. This CDR3 region has 14 residues. Germline V CDR1 and CDR2: SGHRS, YFSETQ. The CDR3 DNA follows: TGCGCCAGCAGCCCGGACAGGGTGGGAGAAAAACTGTTTTTT. Its protein is CASSPDRVGEKLFF.

The gene calls are TRBV15 and TRBJ1-3, with 9 bases identical to TRBD1. Losses at the gene ends were 5 bases for V and 8 bases for J; bases not matched to a gene: 7. The CDR3 spans 14 residues. Germline assignment: CDR1 LNHNV and CDR2 YYDKDF (reference sequence). The CDR3 reads CATSQDRGTDTIYF. CDR3 DNA: TGTGCCACCAGCCAGGACAGGGGTACGGACACCATATATTTT.

The J gene is TRBJ2-7, the V gene TRBV30, with D perhaps TRBD1 (5 bases). Trimming pared 0 bases from V and 9 bases from J, leaving 18 bases between. This CDR3 has 14 residues. Germline V lookup: CDR1 GTSNPN, CDR2 SVGIG (reference sequence). CDR3 residues: CAWSVRIGLGAQYF. Written as DNA, the CDR3 is TGTGCCTGGAGTGTACGTATCGGGTTAGGGGCGCAGTACTTC.

The chain employs TRBV4-3 and TRBJ2-7; maybe TRBD1 (6 bases). Germline V lookup: CDR1 LGHNA, CDR2 YSLEER. The V and J ends lost 0 bases and 3 bases respectively, with 18 bases between them. The CDR3 contains 17 residues. DNA for the CDR3: TGCGCCAGCAGCCAAGAATGGGGTACAGGGAGTGTCTACGAGCAGTACTTC. This codes for CASSQEWGTGSVYEQYF.

V is TRBV29-1 and J is TRBJ2-3, with TRBD1 matching 9 bases. There are 13 residues in the CDR3. V lost 3 bases to trimming and J lost 4 bases; unmatched junction nucleotides: 2. Germline assignment: CDR1 SQVTM and CDR2 ANQGSEA. CDR3 sequence reads: CSVDGQGSDTQYF. The CDR3 DNA reads TGCAGCGTTGACGGACAGGGGTCAGATACGCAGTATTTT.

The genes are TRBV12-3 or TRBV12-4 and TRBJ2-6; D is ambiguous. V was trimmed by 6 bases and J by 0 bases, leaving 3 bases between them. This CDR3 spans 13 amino acids. The DNA of the CDR3 is TGTGCCAGCAGACACTCTGGGGCCAACGTCCTGACTTTC. Translation: CASRHSGANVLTF.

This clone turned up a few times. The gene calls are TRBV19 and TRBJ2-2; TRBD2 matches 7 bases. V lost 6 bases, J lost 6 bases, and 7 bases stayed unmatched. Germline V CDR1 and CDR2: LNHDA, SQIVND (reference sequence). The CDR3 sequence is 14 residues long. The CDR3 DNA follows: TGTGCCAGTAGAGAGCGGGGTTGGGCCGGGGAGCTGTTTTTT. Amino acids: CASRERGWAGELFF.

This clone was seen more than once but under ten times. Here the CDR3 DNA reads TGTGCCAGCAGTTACGGGCAGACAGGGTCTTTTTCCTACGAGCAGTACTTC. This codes for CASSYGQTGSFSYEQYF. This chain uses TRBV6-2 or TRBV6-3 with TRBJ2-7; 7 nucleotides match TRBD1. The length of the CDR3 is 17 residues. The J segment lost 1 base and the V segment lost 2 bases, leaving 11 bases of the junction unmatched. In germline, CDR1 is MNHEY, CDR2 SVGEGT.

The V call is TRBV18, the J call TRBJ2-1, with 8 bases fitting TRBD1. The ends lost 3 bases at V and 2 bases at J; junction bases unmatched: 0. Per germline, CDR1 KGHSH and CDR2 LQKENI. This CDR3 has 14 amino acids. CDR3: CASSPGQAYNEQFF. CDR3 nucleotide sequence: TGTGCCAGCTCACCGGGACAGGCCTACAATGAGCAGTTCTTC.

The J gene is TRBJ1-4, the V gene TRBV5-5, with D unresolved. The V end was cut by 0 bases, the J end by 4 bases, with 10 bases between. This CDR3 has 15 amino acids. CDR1 is SGHKS and CDR2 is YYEKEE in the germline V gene (reference sequence). CDR3 sequence: CASSLAPGRNEKLFF. CDR3 bases: TGTGCCAGCAGCTTGGCCCCAGGTCGTAATGAAAAACTGTTTTTT.

The chain employs TRBV2 and TRBJ2-5, with D tentatively TRBD2 (6 bases). Trimming shortened V by 8 bases and J by 5 bases, and 9 bases separated the two germline ends. The CDR3 extends over 11 amino acids. The germline gives CDR1 SNHLY, CDR2 FYNNEI. Here the CDR3 reads CASGGRETQYF. The DNA for the CDR3 is TGTGCCAGCGGGGGGAGGGAGACCCAGTACTTC. Full variable domain (missing parts from reference TRBV2 and TRBJ2-5): EPEVTQTPSHQVTQMGQEVILRCVPISNHLYFYWYRQILGQKVEFLVSFYNNEISEKSEIFDDQFSVERPDGSNFTLKIRSTKLEDSAMYFCASGGRETQYFGPGTRLLVL.

The J gene is TRBJ1-5, the V gene TRBV28; a weak D match, TRBD1 (5 bases). Looked up from germline, CDR1 is MDHEN and CDR2 is SYDVKM. The germline V and J ends were trimmed by 3 bases and 10 bases, with 13 bases remaining between them. This CDR3 spans 13 amino acids. CDR3 bases: TGTGCCAGCAGTTTGACAGCCATCGAACCCCAGCATTTT. Translation gives CASSLTAIEPQHF.

The gene calls are TRBV7-6 and TRBJ2-1, with 8 bases matching TRBD2. CDR3 length: 17 residues. The V segment lost 1 base and the J segment 4 bases; nucleotides outside the gene matches: 9. The germline gives CDR1 SGHVS, CDR2 FNYEAQ. The CDR3 DNA sequence: TGTGCCAGCAGCTTAGAGGGTGGGCTAGCGGGTTACAATGAGCAGTTCTTC. This translates into CASSLEGGLAGYNEQFF.

V usage is TRBV5-4 and J usage is TRBJ2-2; 7 bases line up with TRBD1. The germline CDR1 and CDR2 sequences are SGHNT and YYREEE (reference sequence). The CDR3 has 15 amino acids. Trimming removed 5 bases from V and 2 bases from J; junction bases left unmatched: 6. The CDR3 nucleotides are TGTGCCAGCAGTAAAGGGACAGATAACACCGGGGAGCTGTTTTTT. Its translation is CASSKGTDNTGELFF.

V is TRBV15 and J is TRBJ2-7; unclear D gene. The ends were cut back, 1 base at V and 0 bases at J, with 16 bases in the middle. CDR3 length: 17 amino acids. Germline lookup yields CDR1 LNHNV and CDR2 YYDKDF (reference sequence). The CDR3 loop reads CATSRGLSYPSSYEQYF. CDR3 bases: TGTGCCACCAGCAGAGGACTTAGCTACCCCAGCTCCTACGAGCAGTACTTC.

J is TRBJ2-2 and V is TRBV5-1; no definite D call. V was shortened by 3 bases and J by 0 bases, with 9 bases between the two germline ends. The CDR3 extends over 15 amino acids. Per germline, CDR1 SGHRS and CDR2 YFSETQ. CDR3 sequence: CASSWQVTNTGELFF. CDR3 DNA sequence: TGCGCCAGCAGCTGGCAAGTCACGAACACCGGGGAGCTGTTTTTT.

The chain is built from TRBV27 and TRBJ2-2, with 14 bases identical to TRBD2. V dropped 5 bases and J dropped 2; count of bases not matched to a gene: 4. Germline V gene sequence: CDR1 MNHEY, CDR2 SMNVEV (reference sequence). The CDR3 is made up of 17 amino acids. As DNA, the CDR3 is TGTGCCAGCAGTCCGACTAGCGGGGGGGTAAACACCGGGGAGCTGTTTTTT. It is translated as CASSPTSGGVNTGELFF.

This chain uses TRBV7-8 with TRBJ2-2; D is perhaps TRBD1 (5 bases). V was shortened by 0 bases and J by 5 bases, with 13 bases between the two germline ends. Germline V gives CDR1 SGHVS, CDR2 FQNEAQ. The CDR3 has 16 residues. In nucleotides, the CDR3 is TGTGCCAGCAGCTTAGCGATGGGGCCCAGGACCGGGGAGCTGTTTTTT. Its translation: CASSLAMGPRTGELFF.

The chain recombines TRBV12-5 with TRBJ1-2, with 7 bases identical to TRBD1. The CDR3 totals 15 residues. Trimming removed 2 bases from V and 8 bases from J; junction bases left unmatched: 11. Per the germline V gene, CDR1 is LGHNT and CDR2 is FRNRAP. In DNA form, the CDR3 reads TGTGCTAGTGGTTTGATGGAGACAGGGATACAAGGCTACACCTTC. This encodes CASGLMETGIQGYTF.

The chain combines TRBV6-5 with TRBJ1-1; 7 bases match TRBD1. Germline lookup yields CDR1 MNHEY and CDR2 SVGAGI. The ends lost 2 bases at V and 1 base at J; junction bases unmatched: 7. CDR3 length: 16 amino acids. The CDR3 sequence is CASSYTRQGTNTEAFF. The CDR3 DNA reads TGTGCCAGCAGTTACACACGACAGGGAACGAACACTGAAGCTTTCTTT.

V is TRBV29-1 and J is TRBJ2-7, with 7 bases lining up with TRBD1. This CDR3 region has 13 residues. Germline CDR1 is SQVTM and CDR2 is ANQGSEA. The ends lost 5 bases at V and 9 bases at J; junction bases unmatched: 13. The CDR3 coding sequence is TGCAGCGTTTCTGACAGGGACGGGCCTGGGCAGTACTTC. Residues: CSVSDRDGPGQYF.

This clone is a singleton in its sample. This chain links TRBV18 with TRBJ1-5, with 9 bases matching TRBD1. This CDR3 spans 15 amino acids. V was clipped by 0 bases and J by 5 bases; unmatched bases: 2. CDR1 and CDR2 from the germline V gene are KGHSH and LQKENI. The CDR3 nucleotides are TGTGCCAGCTCACCACCGGGGACAGGGTATCAGCCCCAGCATTTT. This codes for CASSPPGTGYQPQHF.

The gene calls are TRBV4-2 and TRBJ1-1; no definite D call. This CDR3 has 15 residues. Germline V gene lookup returns CDR1 LGHNA and CDR2 YNFKEQ. The V end lost 1 base, the J end lost 1 base, and 10 bases lay between the germline ends. The CDR3, as DNA: TGTGCCAGCAGCCAAGGACTCCGAGGGAACACTGAAGCTTTCTTT. Its translation: CASSQGLRGNTEAFF.

The J gene is TRBJ1-5, the V gene TRBV15; D not resolved. The germline V gene encodes CDR1 LNHNV and CDR2 YYDKDF (reference sequence). The CDR3 is 14 residues long. Trimming took 0 bases from V and 5 from J, leaving 8 bases between them. CDR3 in amino acids: CATSREQSYQPQHF. CDR3 nucleotides: TGTGCCACCAGCAGAGAGCAGTCCTATCAGCCCCAGCATTTT.

This clone was recorded only once. This chain uses TRBV10-1 with TRBJ2-1; TRBD2 matches at 14 bases. The CDR3 sequence is 15 residues long. Germline V CDR1 and CDR2: WNHNN, SYGVQD (reference sequence). J lost 15 bases, V lost 5 bases, and 12 bases had no gene match. The CDR3 DNA follows: TGCGCCAGCAGTCGGGGGACTAGCGGGGGCCACGGGGCGTTCTTC. It is translated as CASSRGTSGGHGAFF.

V gene TRBV3-1 (or the pseudogene TRBV3-2) combines with J gene TRBJ1-5; D might be TRBD1 (5 bases). The CDR3 loop spans 14 amino acids. The V gene's germline CDR1 is LGHDT and CDR2 YNNKEL (reference sequence). Trimming removed 0 bases at V and 6 bases at J, with 9 bases between. The CDR3 sequence is CASSQDRVGQPQHF. CDR3 bases: TGTGCCAGCAGCCAAGACAGGGTGGGTCAGCCCCAGCATTTT.

The V call is TRBV19, the J call TRBJ1-4; D ambiguous. Germline loops: CDR1 LNHDA, CDR2 SQIVND (reference sequence). V lost 0 bases and J 11 bases, leaving 19 bases between the germline ends. The CDR3 is 16 amino acids. The CDR3 DNA reads as TGTGCCAGTAGTATAGAGCCCAACCCTAGAATTGGGAAACTGTTTTTT. It codes for CASSIEPNPRIGKLFF.